These 19 T cell receptor beta chains came from one sample sequenced in a study of blood T cell repertoires in COVID-19. The data were produced by immunoSEQ multiplex PCR, yet TCRdb's version contains in-frame clones alone and is incomplete. The sample includes 60,000 to 85,000 clones, 80% to 90% of them seen just once. Sequenced: peripheral blood. The receptors were sampled from a human donor in a cohort sampled during active COVID-19.

A few counts support this clone. This chain joins TRBV15 and TRBJ2-2; 8 bases map to TRBD1. CDR1 and CDR2 (germline): LNHNV, YYDKDF (reference sequence). The CDR3 covers 14 residues. J was trimmed by 4 bases and V by 6 bases; bases with no gene match: 4. For the CDR3, the DNA is TGTGCCACCAGAAAACAGGGGGGCACCGGGGAGCTGTTTTTT. It codes for CATRKQGGTGELFF.

V and J are TRBV7-3 and TRBJ2-1; D is ambiguous. V shed 4 bases and J shed 9 bases, with 13 bases lying between them. There are 13 residues in the CDR3. Germline V gene sequence: CDR1 SGHTA, CDR2 FQGTGA. The CDR3 DNA reads as TGTGCCAGCAGCTCCGGTTTCCAGGCTGAGCAGTTCTTC. This sequence encodes CASSSGFQAEQFF.

The V and J genes are TRBV5-3 and TRBJ1-2; TRBD1 agrees at 10 bases. TRBV5-3 belongs to the ORF category, with a function that is uncertain. The J segment lost 7 bases and the V segment lost 0 bases, leaving 6 bases of the junction unmatched. The CDR3 totals 15 residues. The CDR3 DNA is TGTGCCAGAAGCTTGGATCGGGACAGGGGATCTGGCTACACCTTC. Translation: CARSLDRDRGSGYTF.

In this sample, this clone turned up many times. The rearrangement uses TRBV5-1 and TRBJ2-2; 10 bases are a match to TRBD1. Germline V gene data show CDR1 as SGHRS and CDR2 as YFSETQ. With V trimmed by 6 bases and J by 4 bases, 6 bases remained unmatched. CDR3 length equals 15 residues. Written as DNA, the CDR3 is TGCGCCAGCAAGCTGGGACAGGGGACCACCGGGGAGCTGTTTTTT. It specifies CASKLGQGTTGELFF. Complete variable domain (other parts from reference TRBV5-1 and TRBJ2-2): KAGVTQTPRYLIKTRGQQVTLSCSPISGHRSVSWYQQTPGQGLQFLFEYFSETQRNKGNFPGRFSGRQFSNSRSEMNVSTLELGDSALYLCASKLGQGTTGELFFGEGSRLTVL.

For the CDR3, the DNA is TGCAGCGTTGAAGTGGGCGACAGGGGGGGGGATGAGCAGTTCTTC. Amino acids: CSVEVGDRGGDEQFF. The chain joins TRBV29-1 to TRBJ2-1, with 9 bases that match TRBD1. The CDR3 runs to 15 residues. Losses at the gene ends were 1 base for V and 8 bases for J; bases not matched to a gene: 9. Per germline, CDR1 SQVTM and CDR2 ANQGSEA.

This clone came up once. The V call is TRBV30, the J call TRBJ2-3, with TRBD2 identical over 10 bases. The CDR3 extends over 17 amino acids. Germline V CDR1 and CDR2: GTSNPN, SVGIG (reference sequence). The J segment lost 0 bases and the V segment lost 8 bases, leaving 14 bases of the junction unmatched. In DNA, the CDR3 is TGTGCCAGAGCGGGAGGGACCGGTGGAAGCAGCACAGATACGCAGTATTTT. Its translation: CARAGGTGGSSTDTQYF.

The chain joins TRBV29-1 to TRBJ2-7; D is perhaps TRBD1 (5 bases). The germline gives CDR1 SQVTM, CDR2 ANQGSEA. CDR3 size: 12 residues. Trimming stripped 7 bases from V and 2 bases from J, with 12 bases between. The CDR3 DNA follows: TGCAGCGCTATGACAGACGCCTACGAGCAGTACTTC. Amino acid sequence: CSAMTDAYEQYF.

J is TRBJ2-3 and V is TRBV19, with 7 bases that match TRBD1. V lost 6 bases to trimming and J lost 2 bases; unmatched junction nucleotides: 8. CDR1 is LNHDA and CDR2 is SQIVND in the germline V gene (reference sequence). The CDR3 consists of 15 residues. The CDR3 reads CASRFRGTYTDTQYF. The CDR3 region has the DNA TGTGCCAGTAGATTCAGGGGGACCTACACAGATACGCAGTATTTT.

V gene TRBV10-3 combines with J gene TRBJ2-1; TRBD2 aligns across 12 bases. The CDR3 runs to 21 residues. Germline trimming cut 6 bases from V and 7 bases from J; bases unmatched to any gene: 25. Germline loops: CDR1 ENHRY, CDR2 SYGVKD. The CDR3 nucleotides read TGTGCCATCAGGGGCCTAGGGACTAGCGGGCCTTCGGCCAACCCTAGGAATGAGCAGTTCTTC. The encoded protein is CAIRGLGTSGPSANPRNEQFF.

About this clone itself: Different DNA sequences within this sample yield the same CDR3. This rearrangement joins TRBV29-1 to TRBJ1-1; 7 nucleotides line up with TRBD1. Trimming took 3 bases from V and 5 from J; bases not matched to a gene: 0. Germline CDR1 SQVTM, CDR2 ANQGSEA. The CDR3 sequence is 11 residues long. CDR3 protein: CSVDRGTEAFF. CDR3 coding DNA: TGCAGCGTTGACAGGGGGACTGAAGCTTTCTTT.

The chain uses TRBV4-3 and TRBJ2-3; possibly TRBD2 for D (5 bases). The germline gives CDR1 LGHNA, CDR2 YSLEER. The V end lost 0 bases, the J end lost 3 bases, and 13 bases lay between the germline ends. The CDR3 has 16 amino acids. Here the CDR3 reads CASSQDLAGSTDTQYF. CDR3 nucleotide sequence: TGCGCCAGCAGCCAAGATCTGGCGGGCAGTACAGATACGCAGTATTTT.

The chain couples TRBV9 to TRBJ1-2; D is unresolved. CDR1 SGDLS and CDR2 YYNGEE come from the germline V gene. Trimming took 7 bases from V and 2 from J, leaving 15 bases between them. CDR3 length equals 14 residues. The CDR3 DNA follows: TGTGCCAGCGTACAAGGAACTACGAACTATGGCTACACCTTC. Translating gives CASVQGTTNYGYTF.

In its sample, this clone was seen a few times. J is TRBJ2-6 and V is TRBV6-2 or TRBV6-3; D might be TRBD1 (5 bases). This CDR3 has 14 amino acids. CDR1 MNHEY and CDR2 SVGEGT come from the germline V gene. Between the trimmed V and J ends, which lost 4 bases and 2 bases, there was a span of 6 bases. CDR3 sequence (DNA): TGTGCCAGCAGTTCAGGGACTGGGGCCAACGTCCTGACTTTC. This sequence encodes CASSSGTGANVLTF.

The chain employs TRBV28 and TRBJ2-3; the match to TRBD2 covers 14 bases. V shed 6 bases, J shed 11 bases, and the junction held 10 bases outside the gene matches. The CDR3 covers 15 residues. Germline loops: CDR1 MDHEN, CDR2 SYDVKM. The CDR3 here is CASRWTSGGPRVQYF. The CDR3 DNA sequence: TGTGCCAGCAGATGGACTAGCGGGGGGCCCAGGGTGCAGTATTTT.

The rearrangement uses TRBV2 and TRBJ2-7; 10 nucleotides line up with TRBD1. The germline CDR1 and CDR2 sequences are SNHLY and FYNNEI. The V gene end was trimmed by 4 bases and the J gene end by 4 bases; junction bases not matched to a gene: 4. This CDR3 has 14 amino acids. CDR3 nucleotide sequence: TGTGCCAGCAGTGGACAGGGGGCGAAGTACGAGCAGTACTTC. Protein: CASSGQGAKYEQYF.

This chain joins TRBV19 and TRBJ2-5, with TRBD1 as a possible D gene (6 bases). The germline V gene has CDR1 LNHDA and CDR2 SQIVND (reference sequence). The CDR3 spans 14 residues. The V end was cut by 3 bases, the J end by 5 bases, with 13 bases between. Here the CDR3 reads CASSIQGTGETQYF. In nucleotides, the CDR3 is TGTGCCAGTAGTATCCAGGGGACGGGGGAGACCCAGTACTTC.

This clone was found once. This chain uses TRBV19 with TRBJ2-1, with TRBD2 matching over 8 bases. The CDR3 covers 16 residues. From germline, CDR1 is LNHDA and CDR2 SQIVND (reference sequence). The V gene end was trimmed by 2 bases and the J gene end by 9 bases; junction bases not matched to a gene: 12. The CDR3 reads CASSIWGTRRLSEQFF. CDR3 coding DNA: TGTGCCAGTAGTATATGGGGGACTAGACGTCTCTCTGAGCAGTTCTTC.

The V gene is TRBV28, the J gene TRBJ2-6, with unresolved D. Between the trimmed V and J ends, which lost 7 bases and 0 bases, there was a span of 10 bases. CDR1 MDHEN and CDR2 SYDVKM come from the germline V gene. The CDR3 is made up of 15 amino acids. CDR3 residues: CASISILSGANVLTF. The CDR3 DNA is TGTGCCAGCATTTCCATACTCTCTGGGGCCAACGTCCTGACTTTC.

In DNA, the CDR3 is TGCAGCGTTGCCGTGACTCACACCGGGGAGCTGTTTTTT. The encoded protein is CSVAVTHTGELFF. The chain joins TRBV29-1 to TRBJ2-2; D is ambiguous. This CDR3 spans 13 amino acids. V lost 4 bases, J lost 3 bases, and 9 bases lay in between. Per the germline V gene, CDR1 is SQVTM and CDR2 is ANQGSEA.